Listed below are T cell receptor beta chains from one sample, sequenced in a study of blood T cell repertoires in COVID-19. Profiling relied on immunoSEQ multiplex PCR, and the TCRdb table lists in-frame clones only, not all of them. In the table there are 230,000 or so clones, around 80% of which are singletons. Sequenced material: peripheral blood. These receptors all stem from a woman in her thirties or forties who had recovered from COVID-19. Each CDR3 is given with its conserved first and last residue. Fields, in order: V gene, J gene, D gene, clone size, CDR3 protein, CDR3 DNA. The D gene is left open where the match is weak. Clone size is shown for a subset of rows, as once, few, many or a class of expanded clone.

v_gene: TRBV5-1
j_gene: TRBJ2-7
d_gene: TRBD2
abundance: NA
CDR3aa: CASSLAGGGTPYEQYF
CDR3nt: TGCGCCAGCAGCTTGGCAGGCGGGGGGACCCCCTACGAGCAGTACTTC

v_gene: TRBV6-2/TRBV6-3
j_gene: TRBJ2-4
d_gene: TRBD1
abundance: NA
CDR3aa: CASSRDRGDIQYF
CDR3nt: TGTGCCAGCAGCCGGGACAGGGGTGACATTCAGTACTTC

v_gene: TRBV10-3
j_gene: TRBJ2-2
d_gene: TRBD1
abundance: NA
CDR3aa: CAIRRGQGYTGELFF
CDR3nt: TGTGCCATCAGGAGGGGACAGGGCTACACCGGGGAGCTGTTTTTT

v_gene: TRBV28
j_gene: TRBJ2-1
d_gene: TRBD2
abundance: NA
CDR3aa: CASSLGGVYEQFF
CDR3nt: TGTGCCAGCAGTTTGGGGGGGGTATATGAGCAGTTCTTC

v_gene: TRBV28
j_gene: TRBJ1-3
d_gene: TRBD1
abundance: NA
CDR3aa: CASSLDRAGNTIYF
CDR3nt: TGTGCCAGCAGTTTGGACAGGGCTGGAAACACCATATATTTT

v_gene: TRBV2
j_gene: TRBJ1-5
d_gene: TRBD1
abundance: few
CDR3aa: CASSFQGANQPQHF
CDR3nt: TGTGCCAGCAGCTTCCAGGGGGCCAATCAGCCCCAGCATTTT

v_gene: TRBV30
j_gene: TRBJ1-6
d_gene: NA
abundance: NA
CDR3aa: CAWSEGHSYNSPLHF
CDR3nt: TGTGCCTGGTCGGAGGGGCACTCCTATAATTCACCCCTCCACTTT

v_gene: TRBV7-3
j_gene: TRBJ1-1
d_gene: NA
abundance: few
CDR3aa: CASSLDSTNTEAFF
CDR3nt: TGTGCCAGCAGCTTAGACAGCACGAACACTGAAGCTTTCTTT

v_gene: TRBV3-1/TRBV3-2
j_gene: TRBJ1-1
d_gene: NA
abundance: NA
CDR3aa: CASSHPQRSEAFF
CDR3nt: TGTGCCAGCAGCCATCCCCAAAGGAGTGAAGCTTTCTTT

v_gene: TRBV6-5
j_gene: TRBJ2-5
d_gene: NA
abundance: once
CDR3aa: CASSRVMEETQYF
CDR3nt: TGTGCCAGCAGTCGGGTAATGGAAGAGACCCAGTACTTC

v_gene: TRBV6-5
j_gene: TRBJ1-6
d_gene: NA
abundance: once
CDR3aa: CASSYSINLRSPLHF
CDR3nt: TGTGCCAGCAGTTACTCGATAAACCTCCGGTCACCCCTCCACTTT

v_gene: TRBV5-1
j_gene: TRBJ2-3
d_gene: NA
abundance: once
CDR3aa: CASSLGPGADTQYF
CDR3nt: TGCGCCAGCAGCTTGGGACCAGGGGCAGATACGCAGTATTTT